This T cell receptor beta chain was captured in a study of siplizumab effects on memory and regulatory T cells. General study results and limits: A small minority of alloreactive clones were mapped to unstimulated subsets. The drug siplizumab significantly decreased the alloreactive sequences that could be traced to unstimulated CD4+ memory cells. No naive or memory phenotype could be assigned to roughly 80-97% of proliferating clones.

Each sample had 9.3 x 10^4 or so TCR templates assayed. Sequenced by immunoSEQ multiplex PCR; TCRdb stores in-frame clones only, minus some. The data hold 87,000 or so clones, with more than 80% observed a single time. This clone was picked up a small number of times. The antigen is unknown. Trimming left V 1 base short and J 0 bases short, with 9 bases between. CDR3 length equals 15 residues. CDR1 and CDR2 (germline): LGHNA, YNFKEQ. V and J are TRBV4-2 and TRBJ1-1; no firm D call. The receptor was derived from a human donor in good health. The sequenced sample was CD4+ T cells sorted from blood. The CDR3 coding sequence is TGTGCCAGCAGCCAAGTCACAGTTCTGAACACTGAAGCTTTCTTT. As protein: CASSQVTVLNTEAFF.